This T cell receptor (beta chain) emerged from a study of naive and memory T cell subsets. An equimolar mix of two oligonucleotides served as the beta constant-region primer for TRBC1 and TRBC2. Each CDR3 protein gets one entry after TCRdb re-called the UMI-ligation and nested PCR reads with MiXCR. In the table there are 130,000 to 150,000 distinct CDR3 sequences, over 15% of which are singletons. This clonotype occurred a few times. Its matching antigen is unknown. CMV status came from CD4+ IFNgamma after overnight CMV lysate stimulation. Overall study results and limits: Expression changes during T cell differentiation may affect RNA-based TCR counts. In CD4 and CD8 cells, diversity dropped from naive through EMRA.

This CDR3 is built from 16 residues. Germline V gives CDR1 MNHNY, CDR2 SVGAGI (reference sequence). Losses at the gene ends were 6 bases for V and 4 bases for J; bases not matched to a gene: 9. This clonotype was sampled from a human donor in good health. J is TRBJ1-1 and V is TRBV6-6; 12 nucleotides line up with TRBD1. Sequenced: naive CD4+ T cells from blood. CDR3 amino acids: CASRPPGQGAGTEAFF. CDR3 nucleotide sequence: TGTGCCAGCAGACCCCCGGGACAGGGGGCCGGCACTGAAGCTTTCTTT.